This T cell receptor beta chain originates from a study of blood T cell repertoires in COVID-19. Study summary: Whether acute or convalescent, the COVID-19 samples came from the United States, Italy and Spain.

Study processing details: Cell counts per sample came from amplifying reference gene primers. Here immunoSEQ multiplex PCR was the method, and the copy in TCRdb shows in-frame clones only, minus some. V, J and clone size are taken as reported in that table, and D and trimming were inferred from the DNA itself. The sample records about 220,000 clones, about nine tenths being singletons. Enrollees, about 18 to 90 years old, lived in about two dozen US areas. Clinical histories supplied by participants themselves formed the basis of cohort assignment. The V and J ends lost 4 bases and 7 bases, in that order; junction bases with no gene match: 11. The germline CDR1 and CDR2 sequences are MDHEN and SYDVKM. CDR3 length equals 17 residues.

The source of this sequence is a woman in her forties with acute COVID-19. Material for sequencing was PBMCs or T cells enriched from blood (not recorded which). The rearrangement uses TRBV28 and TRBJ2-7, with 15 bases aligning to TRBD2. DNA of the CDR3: TGTGCCAGCAGTTCTCCCCGAGGACTAGCGGGGGGGCGGGAGCAGTACTTC. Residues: CASSSPRGLAGGREQYF.